A selection of T cell receptor beta chains follows, all from one sample in a study of shared clonotypes between healthy human individuals. The table came from immunoSEQ multiplex PCR; TCRdb's copy has only in-frame clones and leaves some out. The sample holds about 960,000 clones, more than 75% seen once. Sequencing was done on a sample of memory CD4+ T cells sorted from blood. All receptors come from a man younger than 30 in good health. The CDR3 runs from the conserved cysteine through the conserved F or W.

j_gene | v_gene | CDR3aa
TRBJ1-5 | TRBV6-1 | CASSEKGGVQQPQHF
TRBJ2-1 | TRBV7-9 | CASSPGRGFFISSYNEQFF
TRBJ2-2 | TRBV9 | CASSSHRFTGELFF
TRBJ1-4 | TRBV9 | CASSVGQSFTTNEKLFF
TRBJ2-2 | TRBV5-1 | CASSPRTSGNTGELFF
TRBJ2-5 | TRBV6-5 | CASSYSGQAPQETQYF
TRBJ2-6 | TRBV5-5 | CASSFIVGQSSGANVLTF
TRBJ2-1 | TRBV19 | CASTTSSRDGKFF
TRBJ1-4 | TRBV7-2 | CASSLARATNEKLFF
TRBJ2-7 | TRBV10-3 | CAISGTPREGQYF
TRBJ2-7 | TRBV12-5 | CAGGLYSYEQYF
TRBJ1-1 | TRBV6-5 | CASSSQGVNTEAFF
TRBJ1-2 | TRBV5-1 | CASKAELFTVLSYTF
TRBJ2-5 | TRBV25-1 | CASSEFNGWGETQYF
TRBJ1-2 | TRBV14 | CASSQEFNYGYTF
TRBJ2-7 | TRBV28 | CASNPTGLMIYEQYF
TRBJ2-5 | TRBV19 | CASSTGTGLDQYF
TRBJ2-5 | TRBV9 | CASSVTGVETQYF
TRBJ2-5 | TRBV10-3 | CAISAGTKETQYF
TRBJ2-5 | TRBV7-9 | CASSVRLANQETQYF
TRBJ1-2 | TRBV5-3 | CASSSQGENGYTF
TRBJ2-3 | TRBV7-2 | CASSLGGSGKYTDTQYF
TRBJ2-2 | TRBV7-2 | CASTRGGRTGELFF
TRBJ2-2 | TRBV9 | CASSVGVVNTGELFF
TRBJ1-2 | TRBV28 | CASSLSGRDRGVGYTF
TRBJ2-7 | TRBV2 | CASRQDRGIPYEQYF
TRBJ2-1 | TRBV6-5 | CASTSLAGYNEQFF
TRBJ1-1 | TRBV7-9 | CASSAGQGWNTEAFF
TRBJ2-1 | TRBV30 | CAWSHGNEQFF
TRBJ1-6 | TRBV30 | CAWSAGTGGSPLHF
TRBJ1-1 | TRBV6-6 | CASNNPNGGVAEAFF
TRBJ2-7 | TRBV12-5 | CASGGGSYEQYF
TRBJ1-2 | TRBV10-3 | CAISDRLGDYGYTF
TRBJ2-1 | TRBV5-1 | CASSPGQSSYNEQFF
TRBJ1-3 | TRBV29-1 | CSVRTGTGNTIYF
TRBJ2-7 | TRBV7-2 | CASSRPGVETYEQYF
TRBJ1-5 | TRBV6-6 | CASSYGQTNQPQHF
TRBJ2-2 | TRBV11-2 | CASSPTRRDTGELFF
TRBJ1-6 | TRBV5-1 | CASSRNRDSPLHF
TRBJ2-6 | TRBV27 | CASSSSGTTGANVLTF
TRBJ1-1 | TRBV9 | CASSVLGGNTEAFF
TRBJ2-1 | TRBV18 | CASSSLAGGFNEQFF
TRBJ2-1 | TRBV5-4 | CASSKGTSGRAYNEQFF
TRBJ2-7 | TRBV10-3 | CAISESGGSTYEQYF
TRBJ1-2 | TRBV28 | CASSSQRSGYTF
TRBJ2-7 | TRBV7-2 | CASSLGLAGTEQYF
TRBJ1-4 | TRBV23-1 | CASSRRTVNEKLFF
TRBJ1-3 | TRBV5-1 | CASSQNREGNTIYF
TRBJ2-5 | TRBV7-2 | CASSKRGTGQETQYF
TRBJ2-2 | TRBV9 | CASSVLGTGELFF
TRBJ1-4 | TRBV6-1 | CASSDRGGEKLFF
TRBJ2-3 | TRBV11-2 | CASSLGGSGGTDTQYF
TRBJ2-2 | TRBV10-1 | CASSPARGAGGELFF
TRBJ2-7 | TRBV19 | CASSMEVGISSYEQYF
TRBJ2-7 | TRBV11-1 | CASSPADVGLDEQYF
TRBJ1-5 | TRBV10-2 | CAIGTGQGQPQHF
TRBJ2-3 | TRBV7-2 | CASSPTRATDTQYF
TRBJ2-3 | TRBV6-5 | CASRNQGAGTDTQYF
TRBJ1-2 | TRBV28 | CASRGQGATVYGYTF
TRBJ2-7 | TRBV28 | CASSFLPGQVSYEQYF